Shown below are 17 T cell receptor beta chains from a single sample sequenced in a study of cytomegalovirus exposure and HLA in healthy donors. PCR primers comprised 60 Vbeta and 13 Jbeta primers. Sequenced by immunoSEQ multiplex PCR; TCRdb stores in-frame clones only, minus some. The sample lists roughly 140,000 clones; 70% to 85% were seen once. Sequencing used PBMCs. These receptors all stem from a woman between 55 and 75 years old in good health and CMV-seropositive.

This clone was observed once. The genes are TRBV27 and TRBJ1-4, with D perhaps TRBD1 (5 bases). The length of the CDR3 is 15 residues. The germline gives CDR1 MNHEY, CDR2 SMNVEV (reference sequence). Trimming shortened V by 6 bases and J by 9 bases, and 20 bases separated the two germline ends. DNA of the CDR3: TGTGCCAGCAGCCGAAACGCAGGGAGCGGGAAAAAACTGTTTTTT. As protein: CASSRNAGSGKKLFF.

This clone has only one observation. In DNA form, the CDR3 reads TGCAGTGCTCTGAGGCAAGAGACCCAGTACTTC. The encoded protein is CSALRQETQYF. V usage is TRBV20-1 and J usage is TRBJ2-5, with no clear D. V gave up 5 bases and J gave up 2 bases, with 6 bases separating them. Looked up from germline, CDR1 is DFQATT and CDR2 is SNEGSKA (reference sequence). The CDR3 is 11 residues long.

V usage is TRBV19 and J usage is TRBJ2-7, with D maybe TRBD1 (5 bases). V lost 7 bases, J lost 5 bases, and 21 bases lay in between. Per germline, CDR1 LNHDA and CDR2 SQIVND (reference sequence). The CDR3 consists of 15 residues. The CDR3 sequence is CASTHSGGAGHEQYF. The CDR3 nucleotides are TGTGCCAGTACCCATAGTGGCGGAGCAGGGCACGAGCAGTACTTC. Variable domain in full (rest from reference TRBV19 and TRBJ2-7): DGGITQSPKYLFRKEGQNVTLSCEQNLNHDAMYWYRQDPGQGLRLIYYSQIVNDFQKGDIAEGYSVSREKKESFPLTVTSAQKNPTAFYLCASTHSGGAGHEQYFGPGTRLTVT.

CDR3 residues: CASSLAGGEDQPQHF. The CDR3 DNA is TGTGCCAGCAGCTTAGCGGGGGGCGAAGATCAGCCCCAGCATTTT. V is TRBV11-2 and J is TRBJ1-5; D possibly corresponds to TRBD1 (6 bases). The V gene lost 1 base and the J gene lost 5 bases, with 12 bases spanning the gap. The CDR3 sequence is 15 residues long. Looked up from germline, CDR1 is SGHAT and CDR2 is FQNNGV.

The CDR3 nucleotides are TGTGCCAGCAGGCCCCCCCCGGGAGACACAGATACGCAGTATTTT. Translated, it gives CASRPPPGDTDTQYF. This chain links TRBV7-8 with TRBJ2-3; maybe TRBD2 (6 bases). The length of the CDR3 is 15 residues. The germline gives CDR1 SGHVS, CDR2 FQNEAQ. V dropped 6 bases and J dropped 2 bases, with 15 bases sitting between them. Based on the CDR3 plus reference TRBV7-8 and TRBJ2-3, the full variable domain is GAGVSQSPRYKVAKRGQDVALRCDPISGHVSLFWYQQALGQGPEFLTYFQNEAQLDKSGLPSDRFFAERPEGSVSTLKIQRTQQEDSAVYLCASRPPPGDTDTQYFGPGTRLTVL.

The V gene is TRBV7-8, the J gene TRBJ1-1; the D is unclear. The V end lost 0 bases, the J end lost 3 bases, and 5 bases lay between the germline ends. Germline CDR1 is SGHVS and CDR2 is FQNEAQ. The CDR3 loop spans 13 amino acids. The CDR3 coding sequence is TGTGCCAGCAGCTTAGCGCGGTACACTGAAGCTTTCTTT. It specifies CASSLARYTEAFF.

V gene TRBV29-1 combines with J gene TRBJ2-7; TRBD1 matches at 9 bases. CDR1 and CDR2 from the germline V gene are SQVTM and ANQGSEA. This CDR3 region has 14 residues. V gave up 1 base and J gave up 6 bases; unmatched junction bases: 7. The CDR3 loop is CSVEVTGGSPEQYF. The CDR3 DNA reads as TGCAGCGTTGAAGTCACAGGGGGCTCGCCCGAGCAGTACTTC.

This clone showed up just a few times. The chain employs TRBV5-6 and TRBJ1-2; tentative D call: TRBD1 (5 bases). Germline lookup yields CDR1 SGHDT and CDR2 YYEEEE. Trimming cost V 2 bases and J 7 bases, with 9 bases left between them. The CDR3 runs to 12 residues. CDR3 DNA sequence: TGTGCCAGCAGCTTAATCGACAGTGGCTACACCTTC. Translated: CASSLIDSGYTF. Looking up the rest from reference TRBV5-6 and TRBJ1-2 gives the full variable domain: DAGVTQSPTHLIKTRGQQVTLRCSPKSGHDTVSWYQQALGQGPQFIFQYYEEEERQRGNFPDRFSGHQFPNYSSELNVNALLLGDSALYLCASSLIDSGYTFGSGTRLTVV.

This CDR3 is CASSYSSGLSYNEQFF. CDR3 DNA: TGTGCCAGCAGTTACTCCTCAGGTCTGTCCTACAATGAGCAGTTCTTC. The V call is TRBV6-5, the J call TRBJ2-1; D gene ambiguous. Germline V gives CDR1 MNHEY, CDR2 SVGAGI. The CDR3 consists of 16 residues. The germline V and J ends were trimmed by 0 bases and 1 base, with 10 bases remaining between them.

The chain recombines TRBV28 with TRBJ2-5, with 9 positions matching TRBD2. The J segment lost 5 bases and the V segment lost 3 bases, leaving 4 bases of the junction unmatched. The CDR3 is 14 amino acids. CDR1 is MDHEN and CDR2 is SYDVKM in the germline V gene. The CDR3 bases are TGTGCCAGCAGTTTTGGCGGGAGGGGGGAGACCCAGTACTTC. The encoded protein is CASSFGGRGETQYF.

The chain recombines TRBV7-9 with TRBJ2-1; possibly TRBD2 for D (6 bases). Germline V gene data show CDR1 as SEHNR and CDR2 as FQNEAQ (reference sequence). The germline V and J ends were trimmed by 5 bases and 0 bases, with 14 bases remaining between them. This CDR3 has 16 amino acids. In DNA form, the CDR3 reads TGTGCCAGCAGCCTAGGGGCGGGGAACTCCTACAATGAGCAGTTCTTC. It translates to CASSLGAGNSYNEQFF.

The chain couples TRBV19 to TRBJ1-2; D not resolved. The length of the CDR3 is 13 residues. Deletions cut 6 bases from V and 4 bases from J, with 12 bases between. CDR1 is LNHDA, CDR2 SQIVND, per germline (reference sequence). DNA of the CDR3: TGTGCCAGTAGGAAGAGGGAGGGCTATGGCTACACCTTC. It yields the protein CASRKREGYGYTF.

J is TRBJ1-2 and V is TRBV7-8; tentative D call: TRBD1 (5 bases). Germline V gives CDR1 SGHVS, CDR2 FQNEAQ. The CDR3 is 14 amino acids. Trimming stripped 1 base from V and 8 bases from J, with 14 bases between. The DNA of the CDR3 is TGTGCCAGCAGCTTAGTAGACAGCTTGGAGGGCTACACCTTC. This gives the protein CASSLVDSLEGYTF.

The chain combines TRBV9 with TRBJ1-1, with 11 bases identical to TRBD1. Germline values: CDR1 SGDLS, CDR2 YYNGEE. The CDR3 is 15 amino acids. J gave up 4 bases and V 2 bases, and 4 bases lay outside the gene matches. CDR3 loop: CASSVTGTGGTEAFF. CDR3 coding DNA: TGTGCCAGCAGCGTCACCGGGACAGGGGGCACTGAAGCTTTCTTT.

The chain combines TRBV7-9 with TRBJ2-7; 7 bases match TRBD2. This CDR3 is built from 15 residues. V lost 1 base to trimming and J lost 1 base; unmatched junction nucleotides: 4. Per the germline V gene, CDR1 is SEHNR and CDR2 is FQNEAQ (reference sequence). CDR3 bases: TGTGCCAGCAGCTTAGAAGGGACTATGTCCTACGAGCAGTACTTC. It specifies CASSLEGTMSYEQYF.

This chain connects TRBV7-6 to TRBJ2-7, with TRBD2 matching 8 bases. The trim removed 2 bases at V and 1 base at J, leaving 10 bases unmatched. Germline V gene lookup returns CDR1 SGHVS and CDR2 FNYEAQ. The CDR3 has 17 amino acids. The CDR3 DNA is TGTGCCAGCAGCTTATTGCCCGGGGGGGCGCTTTCCTACGAGCAGTACTTC. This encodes CASSLLPGGALSYEQYF.

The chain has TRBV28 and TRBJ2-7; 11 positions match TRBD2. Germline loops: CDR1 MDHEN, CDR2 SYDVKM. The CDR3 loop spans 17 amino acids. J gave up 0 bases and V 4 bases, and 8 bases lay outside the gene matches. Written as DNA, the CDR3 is TGTGCCAGCAGTTCACTTCCCGGGACTAGCGGCTCCTACGAGCAGTACTTC. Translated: CASSSLPGTSGSYEQYF.